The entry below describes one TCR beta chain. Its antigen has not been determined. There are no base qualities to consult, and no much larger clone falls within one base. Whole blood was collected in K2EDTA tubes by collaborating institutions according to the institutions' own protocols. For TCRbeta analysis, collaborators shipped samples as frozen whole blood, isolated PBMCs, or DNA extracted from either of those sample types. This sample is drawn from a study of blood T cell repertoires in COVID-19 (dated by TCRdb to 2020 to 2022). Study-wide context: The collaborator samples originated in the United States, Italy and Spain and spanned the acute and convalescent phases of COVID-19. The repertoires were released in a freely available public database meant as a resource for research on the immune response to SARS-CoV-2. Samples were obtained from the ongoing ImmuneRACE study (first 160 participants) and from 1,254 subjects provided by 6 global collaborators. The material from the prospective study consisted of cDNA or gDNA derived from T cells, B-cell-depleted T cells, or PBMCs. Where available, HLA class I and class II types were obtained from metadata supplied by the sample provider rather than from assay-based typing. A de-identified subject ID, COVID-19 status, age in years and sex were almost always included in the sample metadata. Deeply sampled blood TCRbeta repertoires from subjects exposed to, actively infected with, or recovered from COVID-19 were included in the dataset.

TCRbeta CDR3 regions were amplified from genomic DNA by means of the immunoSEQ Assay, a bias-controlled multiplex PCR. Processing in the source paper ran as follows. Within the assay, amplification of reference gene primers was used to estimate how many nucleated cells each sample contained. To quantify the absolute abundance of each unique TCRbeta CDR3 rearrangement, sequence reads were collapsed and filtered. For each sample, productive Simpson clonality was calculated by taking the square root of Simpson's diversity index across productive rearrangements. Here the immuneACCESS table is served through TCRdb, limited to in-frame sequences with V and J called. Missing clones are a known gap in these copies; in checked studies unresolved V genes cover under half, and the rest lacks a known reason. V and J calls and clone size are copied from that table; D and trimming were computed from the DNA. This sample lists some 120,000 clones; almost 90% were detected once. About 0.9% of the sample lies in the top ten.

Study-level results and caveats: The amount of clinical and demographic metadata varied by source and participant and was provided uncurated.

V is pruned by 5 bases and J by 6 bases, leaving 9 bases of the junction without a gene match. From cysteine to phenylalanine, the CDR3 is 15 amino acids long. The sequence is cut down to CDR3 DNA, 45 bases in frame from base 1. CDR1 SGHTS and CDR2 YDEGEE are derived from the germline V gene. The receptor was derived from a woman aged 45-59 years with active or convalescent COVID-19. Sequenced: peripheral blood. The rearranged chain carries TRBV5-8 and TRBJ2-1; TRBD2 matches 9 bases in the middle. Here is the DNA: TGTGCCAGCAGATACCAGAGCGGGAGGCGCAATGAGCAGTTCTTC. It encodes CASRYQSGRRNEQFF. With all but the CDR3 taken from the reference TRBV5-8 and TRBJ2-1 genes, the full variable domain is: EAGVTQSPTHLIKTRGQQATLRCSPISGHTSVYWYQQALGLGLQFLLWYDEGEERNRGNFPPRFSGRQFPNYSSELNVNALELEDSALYLCASRYQSGRRNEQFFGPGTRLTVL.